One sample yielded the 11 T cell receptor beta chains listed below, sequenced in a study of T-cell memory formation after mild COVID-19. TCRdb processed the 5' RACE reads anew with MiXCR; each CDR3 protein has one entry. The top ten clones hold around 12% of a sample with just under 550,000 distinct CDR3 sequences, 20% of them seen once. Sequencing used PBMCs or a T cell subset sorted from them (not recorded which). The receptors here all came from an adult woman who had mild COVID-19 (a few samples of this study predate the infection). Cell type and time point are not known.

This clonotype has at least ten counts. The chain joins TRBV5-1 to TRBJ2-7; 11 bases match TRBD1. The CDR3 length is 15 residues. Per germline, CDR1 SGHRS and CDR2 YFSETQ. The ends lost 4 bases at V and 5 bases at J; junction bases unmatched: 8. CDR3 in amino acids: CASSPGDRGNHEQYF. The DNA for the CDR3 is TGCGCCAGCAGCCCTGGGGACAGGGGGAACCACGAGCAGTACTTC.

The chain uses TRBV12-3 or TRBV12-4 and TRBJ1-2; D gene unclear. Trimming shortened V by 6 bases and J by 8 bases, and 19 bases separated the two germline ends. CDR3 length equals 14 residues. CDR3 in amino acids: CASRTKRGETGYTF. The CDR3 bases are TGTGCCAGCAGGACGAAGAGAGGAGAAACCGGCTACACCTTC.

V usage is TRBV24-1 and J usage is TRBJ2-1, with D unclear. This CDR3 contains 14 residues. The germline CDR1 and CDR2 sequences are KGHDR and SFDVKD. Deletions cut 2 bases from V and 8 bases from J, with 12 bases between. CDR3 nucleotides: TGTGCCACCAGTGATTCATTGGTTTTCTATGAGCAGTTCTTC. Amino acids: CATSDSLVFYEQFF.

A few counts support this clonotype. The chain employs TRBV24-1 and TRBJ2-4; tentatively, D is TRBD1 (6 bases). V lost 3 bases to trimming and J lost 6 bases, with 8 bases between them. CDR3 length: 13 residues. Germline loops: CDR1 KGHDR, CDR2 SFDVKD. In DNA form, the CDR3 reads TGTGCCACCAGTGATGGACAGCCAAACATTCAGTACTTC. It codes for CATSDGQPNIQYF.

This clonotype was observed a handful of times. The chain combines TRBV9 with TRBJ2-2, with D possibly matching TRBD1 (6 bases). In germline, CDR1 is SGDLS, CDR2 YYNGEE. Between the trimmed V and J ends, which lost 4 bases and 1 base, there was a span of 11 bases. The CDR3 consists of 15 residues. This chain's CDR3 is CASSTRQVNTGELFF. As DNA, the CDR3 is TGTGCCAGCAGCACGCGACAGGTGAACACCGGGGAGCTGTTTTTT. The full variable domain, in which reference TRBV9 and TRBJ2-2 provide the parts outside the CDR3, is DSGVTQTPKHLITATGQRVTLRCSPRSGDLSVYWYQQSLDQGLQFLIQYYNGEERAKGNILERFSAQQFPDLHSELNLSSLELGDSALYFCASSTRQVNTGELFFGEGSRLTVL.

This clonotype has ten or more counts. V gene TRBV12-3 or TRBV12-4 combines with J gene TRBJ1-3; D perhaps matches TRBD1 (6 bases). There are 15 residues in the CDR3. Trimming stripped 3 bases from V and 4 bases from J, with 13 bases between. CDR3 nucleotides: TGTGCCAGCAGTTTTGAGGGGGGTATGGGAAACACCATATATTTT. Its protein product is CASSFEGGMGNTIYF.

The chain has TRBV5-1 and TRBJ2-1, with TRBD1 as a possible D gene (7 bases). From germline, CDR1 is SGHRS and CDR2 YFSETQ. The ends were cut back, 4 bases at V and 6 bases at J, with 23 bases in the middle. The length of the CDR3 is 17 residues. CDR3 region: CASSLYRGGGVINEQFF. For the CDR3, the DNA is TGCGCCAGCAGCCTTTACAGGGGTGGAGGGGTTATCAATGAGCAGTTCTTC.

The chain has TRBV9 and TRBJ2-2, with 8 nucleotides matching TRBD1. Germline CDR1 is SGDLS and CDR2 is YYNGEE. The ends lost 4 bases at V and 2 bases at J; junction bases unmatched: 10. The CDR3 is 17 amino acids. In nucleotides, the CDR3 is TGTGCCAGCAGCCACCCGATACAGGGGGTTAACACCGGGGAGCTGTTTTTT. This encodes CASSHPIQGVNTGELFF.

This clonotype has a handful of counts. The rearrangement uses TRBV4-1 and TRBJ2-7; a weak D match, TRBD2 (6 bases). With 1 base removed from V and 3 bases from J, the gap between germline ends came to 13 bases. CDR1 is MGHRA, CDR2 YSYEKL, per germline. The CDR3 covers 15 residues. The CDR3 spells CASSQVLGEDYEQYF. In DNA form, the CDR3 reads TGCGCCAGCAGCCAAGTCCTTGGGGAGGACTACGAGCAGTACTTC.

This chain joins TRBV7-2 and TRBJ2-1; a weak D match, TRBD1 (5 bases). The V gene lost 1 base and the J gene lost 6 bases, with 10 bases spanning the gap. CDR1 and CDR2 from the germline V gene are SGHTA and FQGNSA. The CDR3 covers 14 residues. CDR3 amino acids: CASSLGGPRNEQFF. CDR3 nucleotide sequence: TGTGCCAGCAGCTTAGGGGGCCCACGCAATGAGCAGTTCTTC.

The chain recombines TRBV7-9 with TRBJ2-5, with 9 bases identical to TRBD1. In germline, CDR1 is SEHNR, CDR2 FQNEAQ (reference sequence). V lost 4 bases and J lost 0; bases outside the gene matches: 3. The CDR3 runs to 15 residues. The CDR3 coding sequence is TGTGCCAGCAGCTCCCGGGACAGGGACCAAGAGACCCAGTACTTC. Its protein is CASSSRDRDQETQYF.